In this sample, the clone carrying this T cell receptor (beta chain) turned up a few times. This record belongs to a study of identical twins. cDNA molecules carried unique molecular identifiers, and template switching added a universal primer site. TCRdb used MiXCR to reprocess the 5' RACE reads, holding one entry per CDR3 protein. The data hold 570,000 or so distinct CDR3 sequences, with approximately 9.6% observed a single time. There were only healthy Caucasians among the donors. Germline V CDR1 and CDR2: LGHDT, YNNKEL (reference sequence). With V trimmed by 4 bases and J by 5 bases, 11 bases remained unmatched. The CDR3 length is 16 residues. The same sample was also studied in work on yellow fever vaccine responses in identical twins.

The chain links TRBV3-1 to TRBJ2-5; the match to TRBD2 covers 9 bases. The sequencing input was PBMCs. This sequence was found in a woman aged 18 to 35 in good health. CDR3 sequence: CASSLERSGRGETQYF. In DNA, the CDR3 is TGTGCCAGCAGCCTAGAACGTAGCGGGAGAGGGGAGACCCAGTACTTC.